The T cell receptor (beta chain) under discussion was sequenced for a study of T cell repertoires in cytomegalovirus infection (dated by TCRdb to between 2017 and 2020). About the full investigation: The peptide stimulations were aimed at well-studied HLA-B-restricted epitopes as well as recently identified HLA-C-restricted CMV epitopes, whose presentation resists viral immunomodulation. Donor HLA type was relevant to the analysis, as public TCR beta signatures indicated carriage of CMV infection together with the matching HLA type.

The CDR3 covers 14 residues, taking in both the cysteine and the phenylalanine. Left in the record is the CDR3 DNA by itself, 42 bases read in frame from the first base. Trimming takes 3 bases from V and 6 bases from J, and the germline ends sit 12 bases apart. In this sample, this clonotype turned up a few times. There is no known antigen for this receptor. No much larger clone exists at a distance of one base, and base qualities are not known. Sequenced on an Illumina HiSeq 1500. TCRdb reran the public reads through fastp at Q25 and MiXCR, keeping productive beta chains. Entries that share a CDR3 protein sequence are merged under the most common genes and DNA. Here the sample has roughly 310,000 distinct CDR3 sequences; about 28% occur a single time. The ten most abundant clones make up around 20% of the sample. Points the paper makes about the study in general: The ex vivo response was dominated by HLA-C-restricted CMV-specific TCR beta clonotypes, which also provided the single most frequent clonotype in two of eight donors. In both this cohort and an independent roughly 400-donor cohort, the cumulative frequency of public TCR beta family members distinguished carriers of CMV infection plus the relevant HLA type.

This sample's treatment or condition label indicates: in vitro stimulation with specific CMV peptide epitopes to enrich CMV-specific T cells. Here the sequenced sample was cultured PBMCs, taken from culture after CMV antigen stimulation. This sequence was found in a human donor in good health (CMV status not recorded). Some clones in this sample may be carry-over from other donors' samples. The chain is made from TRBV12-3 or TRBV12-4 and TRBJ2-1; a tentative D call is TRBD2 (6 bases match). The nucleotide sequence reads as follows: TGTGCCAGCAGTTTGGGGAGGAGCGTCAATGAGCAGTTCTTC. This translates into CASSLGRSVNEQFF.